This T cell receptor beta chain was sequenced during a study of CD8 T cells in Susac syndrome. From blood CD8+ and CD4+ T cells, the TCR beta chain was sequenced. TEMRA cells were FACS-enriched, with CD8+ and CD4+ T cells isolated negatively. The germline V and J ends were trimmed by 3 bases and 7 bases, with 19 bases remaining between them. Germline V lookup: CDR1 DFQATT, CDR2 SNEGSKA (reference sequence). The CDR3 totals 14 residues. About 0.5 to 1 ug RNA was reverse transcribed with random hexamers. TCRdb fed the immunoSEQ multiplex PCR reads into MiXCR, producing one record per CDR3 protein. Of around 130,000 distinct CDR3 sequences in the sample, about 93% are singletons; the top ten hold just over 0.095%.

The sequenced sample consisted of CD4+ T cells from PBMCs. The V call is TRBV20-1, the J call TRBJ2-7, with D possibly being TRBD2 (6 bases). The sequence derives from a human donor in good health. The DNA of the CDR3 is TGCAGTGCTAGGACCGGAAAGTGGGAGGAGGAGCAGTACTTC. Translation: CSARTGKWEEEQYF.